The 26 T cell receptor beta chains presented below share a single source sample, sequenced in a study of blood T cell repertoires in COVID-19. The method was immunoSEQ multiplex PCR; TCRdb's version includes in-frame clones alone and lacks a portion of them. The table records about 67,000 clones, roughly 80% of them present only once. The sequenced sample was peripheral blood. These receptor sequences come from a human donor in a cohort sampled during active COVID-19.

This clone was observed a single time. The chain carries TRBV13 and TRBJ2-3; 10 bases fit TRBD2. Germline V gene sequence: CDR1 PRHDT, CDR2 FYEKMQ (reference sequence). With 0 bases clipped from V and 3 bases from J, the junction kept 3 bases outside the gene matches. The CDR3 contains 16 residues. The CDR3 sequence: CASSLGAGGLTDTQYF. The CDR3 bases are TGTGCCAGCAGCTTAGGAGCGGGGGGGCTGACAGATACGCAGTATTTT.

V is TRBV4-1 and J is TRBJ2-7, with 9 bases aligning to TRBD1. The CDR3 loop spans 14 amino acids. CDR1 is MGHRA, CDR2 YSYEKL, per germline. Losses at the gene ends were 4 bases for V and 3 bases for J; bases not matched to a gene: 4. In DNA form, the CDR3 reads TGCGCCAGCAGCCTGGGACAGGGACGCTACGAGCAGTACTTC. Translating gives CASSLGQGRYEQYF.

J is TRBJ1-3 and V is TRBV9; no clear D gene. CDR3 size: 14 residues. CDR1 is SGDLS, CDR2 YYNGEE, per germline. The V end lost 1 base, the J end lost 2 bases, and 7 bases lay between the germline ends. Here the CDR3 DNA reads TGTGCCAGCAGCGTATCCAGTGCTGGAAACACCATATATTTT. This sequence encodes CASSVSSAGNTIYF. The full variable domain, completed using reference TRBV9 and TRBJ1-3, is DSGVTQTPKHLITATGQRVTLRCSPRSGDLSVYWYQQSLDQGLQFLIQYYNGEERAKGNILERFSAQQFPDLHSELNLSSLELGDSALYFCASSVSSAGNTIYFGEGSWLTVV.

This clone was seen a few times. The V and J genes are TRBV2 and TRBJ1-1, with 10 bases fitting TRBD1. The CDR3 is 15 amino acids. CDR1 and CDR2 from the germline V gene are SNHLY and FYNNEI. V shed 6 bases and J 3 bases; nucleotides not matched to a gene: 7. DNA of the CDR3: TGTGCCAGCAGGAGACATGGGACAGGGGACACTGAAGCTTTCTTT. It encodes CASRRHGTGDTEAFF.

Only a few counts were recorded for this clone. The chain employs TRBV29-1 and TRBJ1-3; 7 bases are a match to TRBD1. V gave up 5 bases and J gave up 1 base; unmatched junction bases: 2. Germline V gene lookup returns CDR1 SQVTM and CDR2 ANQGSEA. This CDR3 spans 13 amino acids. The chain's CDR3 is CSVMTGSGNTIYF. The CDR3 DNA reads as TGCAGCGTTATGACAGGGTCTGGAAACACCATATATTTT.

The chain carries TRBV30 and TRBJ1-1, with D tentatively TRBD1 (5 bases). This CDR3 has 14 residues. Trimming left V 4 bases short and J 0 bases short, with 12 bases between. CDR1 GTSNPN and CDR2 SVGIG come from the germline V gene (reference sequence). CDR3 DNA sequence: TGTGCCTGGACCCGGTGGGGGGTGAACACTGAAGCTTTCTTT. Translated: CAWTRWGVNTEAFF.

Here the CDR3 DNA reads TGTGCCAGCAGCTTAAGCGGGACGGGGAAAGAGACCCAGTACTTC. This encodes CASSLSGTGKETQYF. The chain couples TRBV11-3 to TRBJ2-5; 7 bases are shared with TRBD2. The trim removed 2 bases at V and 3 bases at J, leaving 6 bases unmatched. The CDR3 is 15 residues long. Per germline, CDR1 SGHNT and CDR2 YENEEA.

V gene TRBV19 combines with J gene TRBJ1-5; possible D gene TRBD1, 5 bases. Germline assignment: CDR1 LNHDA and CDR2 SQIVND (reference sequence). There are 14 residues in the CDR3. V was trimmed by 1 base and J by 4 bases, leaving 8 bases between them. This CDR3 is CASSIVRGNQPQHF. The DNA for the CDR3 is TGTGCCAGTAGTATAGTAAGGGGAAATCAGCCCCAGCATTTT.

The chain uses TRBV19 and TRBJ1-2; 8 nucleotides align to TRBD1. With V trimmed by 5 bases and J by 0 bases, 5 bases remained unmatched. The CDR3 runs to 15 residues. The germline CDR1 and CDR2 sequences are LNHDA and SQIVND (reference sequence). The DNA for the CDR3 is TGTGCCAGTAGTCTAAGGGACAGGACTAACTATGGCTACACCTTC. Translating it yields CASSLRDRTNYGYTF.

The V gene is TRBV23-1, the J gene TRBJ1-2; D perhaps matches TRBD1 (5 bases). TRBV23-1 is recorded as an ORF, its role being uncertain. Deletions cut 3 bases from V and 1 base from J, with 9 bases between. The CDR3 contains 14 residues. The DNA for the CDR3 is TGCGCCAGCAGTCAGGCCAGGGATAACTATGGCTACACCTTC. Translation: CASSQARDNYGYTF.

The rearrangement uses TRBV2 and TRBJ2-1; 9 nucleotides agree with TRBD1. The CDR3 is made up of 14 amino acids. The germline V gene has CDR1 SNHLY and CDR2 FYNNEI. The V segment lost 3 bases and the J segment 6 bases; nucleotides outside the gene matches: 3. DNA of the CDR3: TGTGCCAGCAGTGAGCCGACAGGGGGCAATGAGCAGTTCTTC. It codes for CASSEPTGGNEQFF.

V usage is TRBV2 and J usage is TRBJ2-7; TRBD2 might be the D (6 bases). V was trimmed by 8 bases and J by 0 bases, leaving 17 bases between them. Germline-derived CDR1 and CDR2 are SNHLY and FYNNEI. The CDR3 runs 15 residues. The CDR3 loop is CASGGVIFSSYEQYF. Written as DNA, the CDR3 is TGTGCCAGCGGCGGGGTAATCTTTAGCTCCTACGAGCAGTACTTC.

The chain joins TRBV7-9 to TRBJ2-5; 8 nucleotides line up with TRBD2. This CDR3 spans 16 amino acids. Trimming took 6 bases from V and 2 from J; bases not matched to a gene: 11. Germline V gives CDR1 SEHNR, CDR2 FQNEAQ (reference sequence). CDR3 loop: CASSPRSGTRQETQYF. The CDR3 DNA follows: TGTGCCAGCAGTCCCCGATCCGGGACTAGACAAGAGACCCAGTACTTC. Full variable domain (outside the CDR3, taken from reference TRBV7-9 and TRBJ2-5): DTGVSQNPRHKITKRGQNVTFRCDPISEHNRLYWYRQTLGQGPEFLTYFQNEAQLEKSRLLSDRFSAERPKGSFSTLEIQRTEQGDSAMYLCASSPRSGTRQETQYFGPGTRLLVL.

This clone was picked up a small number of times. The rearrangement links TRBV30 to TRBJ1-6; 7 bases align to TRBD1. This CDR3 spans 14 amino acids. V lost 3 bases and J lost 9; bases outside the gene matches: 8. Germline CDR1 GTSNPN, CDR2 SVGIG (reference sequence). This CDR3 reads CAWSLQGPASPLHF. The CDR3 region has the DNA TGTGCCTGGAGCTTACAGGGGCCGGCTTCACCCCTCCACTTT.

The V and J genes are TRBV6-5 and TRBJ2-7; 8 bases fit TRBD1. With V trimmed by 10 bases and J by 1 base, 9 bases remained unmatched. The CDR3 has 14 residues. Germline lookup yields CDR1 MNHEY and CDR2 SVGAGI. The CDR3 DNA reads as TGTGCCACCACTCGCGGACAGGGTTCCTACGAGCAGTACTTC. It is translated as CATTRGQGSYEQYF.

The V gene is TRBV2, the J gene TRBJ1-2; D not resolved. Per germline, CDR1 SNHLY and CDR2 FYNNEI. CDR3 length equals 16 residues. Trimming took off 6 bases at V and 4 bases at J, with 21 bases between the two ends. CDR3 nucleotide sequence: TGTGCCAGCAGCCCCCCCCCGTCGGGTCCCCTCTATGGCTACACCTTC. Translating it yields CASSPPPSGPLYGYTF.

This chain links TRBV7-2 with TRBJ2-5, with D perhaps matching TRBD1 (6 bases). Germline V gene lookup returns CDR1 SGHTA and CDR2 FQGNSA. V was cut by 2 bases and J by 1 base, with 8 bases left in between. The length of the CDR3 is 14 residues. DNA for the CDR3: TGTGCCAGCAGCTTAAGGGGGTTCCAAGAGACCCAGTACTTC. This translates into CASSLRGFQETQYF.

The V call is TRBV19, the J call TRBJ1-5, with TRBD1 matching 9 bases. J lost 0 bases, V lost 4 bases, and 7 bases had no gene match. Germline loops: CDR1 LNHDA, CDR2 SQIVND (reference sequence). The CDR3 length is 17 residues. Here the CDR3 DNA reads TGTGCCAGTAGTACACCGGGACAGGGACATAGCAATCAGCCCCAGCATTTT. Protein: CASSTPGQGHSNQPQHF.

This clone has a single count. The chain recombines TRBV29-1 with TRBJ2-3; D may be TRBD2 (5 bases). Trimming shortened V by 4 bases and J by 0 bases, and 8 bases separated the two germline ends. This CDR3 is built from 13 residues. Germline-derived CDR1 and CDR2 are SQVTM and ANQGSEA. The CDR3 is CSVGRASTDTQYF. CDR3 DNA sequence: TGCAGCGTTGGGCGGGCTAGCACAGATACGCAGTATTTT.

This clone has more than one count but fewer than ten. The rearrangement links TRBV27 to TRBJ2-7; TRBD1 aligns across 11 bases. The CDR3 runs 15 residues. Germline V lookup: CDR1 MNHEY, CDR2 SMNVEV (reference sequence). The ends lost 4 bases at V and 3 bases at J; junction bases unmatched: 5. The DNA for the CDR3 is TGTGCCAGCAGTTCCTGGACAGGGGGCAACTACGAGCAGTACTTC. This encodes CASSSWTGGNYEQYF.

The chain carries TRBV5-1 and TRBJ2-1, with 9 bases lining up with TRBD2. Trimming cost V 2 bases and J 5 bases; bases outside gene matches: 5. The CDR3 has 15 residues. Germline CDR1 SGHRS, CDR2 YFSETQ. The CDR3 sequence is CASSFASGENNEQFF. Written as DNA, the CDR3 is TGCGCCAGCAGCTTCGCTAGCGGGGAAAACAATGAGCAGTTCTTC.

This chain links TRBV28 with TRBJ1-2, with 9 bases identical to TRBD1. Looked up from germline, CDR1 is MDHEN and CDR2 is SYDVKM. CDR3 size: 12 residues. Trimming removed 6 bases from V and 8 bases from J; junction bases left unmatched: 4. The CDR3 DNA follows: TGTGCCAGCAGAGGGACAGGGAGGGGCTACACCTTC. It translates to CASRGTGRGYTF.

The chain has TRBV4-3 and TRBJ2-1, with 8 nucleotides matching TRBD1. The germline V gene has CDR1 LGHNA and CDR2 YSLEER. The CDR3 length is 16 residues. V lost 2 bases to trimming and J lost 2 bases; unmatched junction nucleotides: 5. CDR3 coding DNA: TGCGCCAGCAGCCAAAACGACAGGGGTACCTACAATGAGCAGTTCTTC. Encoded protein: CASSQNDRGTYNEQFF.

The genes are TRBV7-8 and TRBJ2-1; 8 nucleotides agree with TRBD2. CDR1 SGHVS and CDR2 FQNEAQ come from the germline V gene. V lost 4 bases to trimming and J lost 1 base; unmatched junction nucleotides: 3. The CDR3 has 15 amino acids. This chain's CDR3 is CASSSTSGSYNEQFF. The CDR3 DNA reads as TGTGCCAGCAGCTCCACTAGCGGTTCCTACAATGAGCAGTTCTTC.

The rearrangement joins TRBV6-2 or TRBV6-3 to TRBJ1-1; 8 positions match TRBD1. J gave up 1 base and V 6 bases, and 7 bases lay outside the gene matches. The CDR3 sequence is 15 residues long. Germline lookup yields CDR1 MNHEY and CDR2 SVGEGT. In DNA form, the CDR3 reads TGTGCCAGCAGCCTACTCGGACAGGGGAACACTGAAGCTTTCTTT. Amino acid sequence: CASSLLGQGNTEAFF.

The chain uses TRBV11-2 and TRBJ2-2, with unresolved D. Trimming pared 5 bases from V and 0 bases from J, leaving 4 bases between. The V gene's germline CDR1 is SGHAT and CDR2 FQNNGV. The CDR3 spans 13 residues. The CDR3 sequence is CASSQTNTGELFF. DNA for the CDR3: TGTGCCAGCAGCCAAACGAACACCGGGGAGCTGTTTTTT.